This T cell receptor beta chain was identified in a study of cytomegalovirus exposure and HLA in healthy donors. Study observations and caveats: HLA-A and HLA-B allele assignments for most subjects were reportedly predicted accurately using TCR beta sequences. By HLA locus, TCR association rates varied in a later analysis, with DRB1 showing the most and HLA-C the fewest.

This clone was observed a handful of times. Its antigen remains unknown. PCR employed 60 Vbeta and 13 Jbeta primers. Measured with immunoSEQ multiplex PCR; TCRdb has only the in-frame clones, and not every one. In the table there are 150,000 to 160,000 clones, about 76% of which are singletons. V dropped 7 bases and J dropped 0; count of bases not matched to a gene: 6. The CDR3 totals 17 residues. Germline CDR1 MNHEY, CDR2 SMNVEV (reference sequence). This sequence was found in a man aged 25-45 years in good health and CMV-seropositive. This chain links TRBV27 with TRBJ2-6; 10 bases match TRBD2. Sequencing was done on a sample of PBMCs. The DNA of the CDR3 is TGTGCCAGCACCGGACTAGCGGCGGGCTCTGGGGCCAACGTCCTGACTTTC. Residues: CASTGLAAGSGANVLTF. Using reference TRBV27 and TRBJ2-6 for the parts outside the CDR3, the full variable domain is EAQVTQNPRYLITVTGKKLTVTCSQNMNHEYMSWYRQDPGLGLRQIYYSMNVEVTDKGDVPEGYKVSRKEKRNFPLILESPSPNQTSLYFCASTGLAAGSGANVLTFGAGSRLTVL.